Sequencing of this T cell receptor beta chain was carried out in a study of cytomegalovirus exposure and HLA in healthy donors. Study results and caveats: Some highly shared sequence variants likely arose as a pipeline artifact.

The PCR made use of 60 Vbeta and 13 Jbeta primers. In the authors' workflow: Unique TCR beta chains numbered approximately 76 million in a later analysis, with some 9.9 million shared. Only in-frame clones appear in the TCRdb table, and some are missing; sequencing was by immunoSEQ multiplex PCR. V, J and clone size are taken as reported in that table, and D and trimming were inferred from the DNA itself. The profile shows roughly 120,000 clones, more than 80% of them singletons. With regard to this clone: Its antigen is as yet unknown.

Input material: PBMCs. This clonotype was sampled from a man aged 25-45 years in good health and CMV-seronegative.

CDR3 amino acids: CASSFGGNQPQHF. The CDR3 nucleotides are TGTGCCAGCAGCTTCGGGGGCAATCAGCCCCAGCATTTT. The genes are TRBV7-9 and TRBJ1-5, with no clear D. V gave up 3 bases and J gave up 2 bases, with 5 bases separating them. This CDR3 has 13 amino acids. Germline V CDR1 and CDR2: SEHNR, FQNEAQ (reference sequence).